These 30 T cell receptor beta chains came from one sample sequenced in a study of T cell responses to AZD1222 COVID-19 vaccine (dated by TCRdb to 2020 to 2022). Taken with the paper, the label for time point translates to: baseline before first vaccination. To prepare the library, the immunoSEQ multiplex PCR assay was applied. Entries here come from immuneACCESS through TCRdb and include only in-frame sequences with V and J called. Some clones fail to appear in such tables; in the studies checked, an unresolved V gene covers under half of the shortfall, and the cause of the remainder is unknown. The sample table records about 180,000 clones; 88% of these occur just once. Jointly, the top ten make up less than 0.55% of the sample. The sample here was peripheral blood, taken on day 0 of AZD1222 vaccination. These receptor sequences come from an adult in good health.

The V gene is TRBV5-5, the J gene TRBJ2-7, with TRBD1 as a possible D gene (5 bases). This CDR3 has 14 amino acids. The germline gives CDR1 SGHKS, CDR2 YYEKEE (reference sequence). V dropped 2 bases and J dropped 3 bases, with 12 bases sitting between them. The CDR3 DNA follows: TGTGCCAGCAGCTTAGGCCAGGGCATCTACGAGCAGTACTTC. This codes for CASSLGQGIYEQYF.

CDR3 in DNA: TGTGCCACCAGTGAGTCCGGGACCTCGGCGTACAATGAGCAGTTCTTC. Amino acids: CATSESGTSAYNEQFF. V is TRBV24-1 and J is TRBJ2-1, with D perhaps being TRBD1 or TRBD2 (5 bases each). The CDR3 is 16 residues long. V lost 4 bases to trimming and J lost 4 bases, with 16 bases between them. CDR1 KGHDR and CDR2 SFDVKD come from the germline V gene.

This clone showed up just once. The rearrangement joins TRBV28 to TRBJ2-1; the D call may be TRBD1 or TRBD2 (6 bases each). Germline V gene sequence: CDR1 MDHEN, CDR2 SYDVKM. V was shortened by 7 bases and J by 5 bases, with 15 bases between the two germline ends. This CDR3 has 14 residues. The CDR3 protein is CASTRRGPHNEQFF. CDR3 coding DNA: TGTGCCAGCACCCGACGGGGGCCCCACAATGAGCAGTTCTTC.

V is TRBV6-9 and J is TRBJ1-2, with D tentatively TRBD1 (5 bases). CDR1 and CDR2 (germline): MNHGY, SVAAGI. Trimming stripped 8 bases from V and 8 bases from J, with 15 bases between. The CDR3 totals 12 residues. This CDR3 reads CASFPRVMGYTF. The CDR3 DNA sequence: TGTGCCAGCTTCCCCAGGGTGATGGGCTACACCTTC.

The V call is TRBV6-5, the J call TRBJ2-7; perhaps TRBD2 as D (6 bases). V shed 4 bases and J shed 6 bases, with 10 bases lying between them. From germline, CDR1 is MNHEY and CDR2 SVGAGI. CDR3 length: 12 amino acids. As DNA, the CDR3 is TGTGCCAGCAGTTGGGCCGGGGGCGAGCAGTACTTC. Translating gives CASSWAGGEQYF.

J is TRBJ2-5 and V is TRBV6-5; 10 bases match TRBD1. Looked up from germline, CDR1 is MNHEY and CDR2 is SVGAGI. The CDR3 is 14 amino acids. J lost 4 bases, V lost 6 bases, and 5 bases had no gene match. The CDR3 DNA sequence: TGTGCCAGCAGGGGGGACAGGGGTGTAGAGACCCAGTACTTC. This translates into CASRGDRGVETQYF.

The J gene is TRBJ1-2, the V gene TRBV4-1; 12 nucleotides match TRBD1. The CDR3 length is 16 residues. Losses at the gene ends were 1 base for V and 7 bases for J; bases not matched to a gene: 7. Germline V gene data show CDR1 as MGHRA and CDR2 as YSYEKL. CDR3 nucleotides: TGCGCCAGCAGCCAAGGGAGGGGACAGGGGGCAAGTGGCTACACCTTC. Translated, it gives CASSQGRGQGASGYTF.

The rearrangement links TRBV7-9 to TRBJ2-2; 7 bases agree with TRBD1. The CDR3 is 16 amino acids. Germline lookup yields CDR1 SEHNR and CDR2 FQNEAQ (reference sequence). V was clipped by 6 bases and J by 1 base; unmatched bases: 8. Here the CDR3 reads CASRSRQGRNTGELFF. CDR3 DNA: TGTGCCAGCAGATCAAGACAGGGACGGAACACCGGGGAGCTGTTTTTT.

This chain joins TRBV27 and TRBJ2-3; D possibly corresponds to TRBD2 (5 bases). This CDR3 contains 16 residues. The V gene's germline CDR1 is MNHEY and CDR2 SMNVEV (reference sequence). Trimming shortened V by 5 bases and J by 0 bases, and 15 bases separated the two germline ends. The CDR3 reads CASSPGLLTSTDTQYF. CDR3 sequence (DNA): TGTGCCAGCAGTCCAGGACTCCTCACTAGCACAGATACGCAGTATTTT.

V usage is TRBV28 and J usage is TRBJ2-3; D remains ambiguous. The V gene's germline CDR1 is MDHEN and CDR2 SYDVKM. The CDR3 covers 13 residues. Between the trimmed V and J ends, which lost 5 bases and 4 bases, there was a span of 10 bases. The CDR3 bases are TGTGCCAGCAGTCCCGACTCCTCAGATACGCAGTATTTT. This translates into CASSPDSSDTQYF.

The chain has TRBV4-3 and TRBJ1-6, with a weak D call TRBD1 (6 bases). The germline V gene encodes CDR1 LGHNA and CDR2 YSLEER. There are 19 residues in the CDR3. Trimming removed 4 bases from V and 2 bases from J, with 21 bases in between. The CDR3 region is CASSPRMVQGRTYNSPLHF. The CDR3 coding sequence is TGCGCCAGCAGCCCACGAATGGTGCAGGGGAGAACCTATAATTCACCCCTCCACTTT.

V gene TRBV24-1 combines with J gene TRBJ1-2; possible D gene TRBD1, 5 bases. V was cut by 3 bases and J by 3 bases, with 10 bases left in between. This CDR3 has 14 residues. Per the germline V gene, CDR1 is KGHDR and CDR2 is SFDVKD. CDR3 bases: TGTGCCACCAGTGATCCCGGGACGGACTATGGCTACACCTTC. Translation: CATSDPGTDYGYTF.

The chain carries TRBV4-1 and TRBJ1-4; D is possibly TRBD1 (6 bases). This CDR3 is built from 15 residues. Trimming shortened V by 2 bases and J by 5 bases, and 12 bases separated the two germline ends. Germline CDR1 reads MGHRA; CDR2 reads YSYEKL. CDR3 bases: TGCGCCAGCAGCCAACTACAGGGAAGCAATGAAAAACTGTTTTTT. Amino acids: CASSQLQGSNEKLFF.

The rearrangement uses TRBV6-2 or TRBV6-3 and TRBJ1-5, with TRBD1 matching 9 bases. CDR1 is MNHEY and CDR2 is SVGEGT in the germline V gene. V lost 0 bases to trimming and J lost 6 bases; unmatched junction nucleotides: 6. The CDR3 spans 16 residues. CDR3 in DNA: TGTGCCAGCAGTTACTCCCGGGACAGGGTACGTCAGCCCCAGCATTTT. This gives the protein CASSYSRDRVRQPQHF.

This rearrangement joins TRBV4-3 to TRBJ2-5; D gene uncertain. Trimming pared 0 bases from V and 0 bases from J, leaving 8 bases between. From germline, CDR1 is LGHNA and CDR2 YSLEER. CDR3 length: 15 amino acids. CDR3 in amino acids: CASSQDFAHQETQYF. CDR3 DNA sequence: TGCGCCAGCAGCCAAGATTTCGCCCACCAAGAGACCCAGTACTTC.

CDR3 DNA sequence: TGTGCCACCTGGGGGGGGCAAGCTAGCAATCAGCCCCAGCATTTT. Translated, it gives CATWGGQASNQPQHF. The chain couples TRBV6-5 to TRBJ1-5; TRBD1 is a possible D gene (6 bases). The V end lost 10 bases, the J end lost 0 bases, and 16 bases lay between the germline ends. This CDR3 has 15 amino acids. Germline loops: CDR1 MNHEY, CDR2 SVGAGI.

This chain joins TRBV4-1 and TRBJ2-7; TRBD1 aligns across 7 bases. The CDR3 runs 14 residues. With 4 bases clipped from V and 4 bases from J, the junction kept 7 bases outside the gene matches. The germline CDR1 and CDR2 sequences are MGHRA and YSYEKL. CDR3 sequence reads: CASSLLDREYEQYF. CDR3 nucleotide sequence: TGCGCCAGCAGCCTACTAGACAGGGAGTACGAGCAGTACTTC.

The gene calls are TRBV7-3 and TRBJ1-1, with D possibly being TRBD1 (6 bases). The CDR3 totals 13 residues. Germline assignment: CDR1 SGHTA and CDR2 FQGTGA. V lost 2 bases and J lost 6, with 10 bases in between. The CDR3 is CASSLDRLAEAFF. The CDR3 bases are TGTGCCAGCAGCTTAGACAGGCTGGCTGAAGCTTTCTTT.

V is TRBV7-2 and J is TRBJ1-1; maybe TRBD1 (6 bases). The V gene lost 6 bases and the J gene lost 4 bases, with 18 bases spanning the gap. The CDR3 runs 15 residues. The germline V gene has CDR1 SGHTA and CDR2 FQGNSA. The CDR3 bases are TGTGCCAGCAGGTGGGGGGGGCAGGGAAGCACTGAAGCTTTCTTT. This codes for CASRWGGQGSTEAFF.

The chain combines TRBV11-2 with TRBJ2-5, with TRBD2 matching 9 bases. The CDR3 covers 16 residues. CDR1 is SGHAT and CDR2 is FQNNGV in the germline V gene. With V trimmed by 5 bases and J by 1 base, 8 bases remained unmatched. CDR3 nucleotides: TGTGCCAGCAGCGACCGGCGGGGGGGACCCCAAGAGACCCAGTACTTC. Translation: CASSDRRGGPQETQYF.

The gene calls are TRBV20-1 and TRBJ1-1; D is undetermined. The germline CDR1 and CDR2 sequences are DFQATT and SNEGSKA (reference sequence). This CDR3 is 12 amino acids long. V was pared by 3 bases and J by 4 bases, with 9 bases between. The CDR3 loop is CSASGSATEAFF. The CDR3 nucleotides are TGCAGTGCTAGTGGATCGGCCACTGAAGCTTTCTTT.

The chain combines TRBV18 with TRBJ2-3; 9 nucleotides line up with TRBD1. Unmatched junction bases numbered 8, after V lost 5 bases and J lost 5 bases. CDR3 length: 15 amino acids. Germline lookup yields CDR1 KGHSH and CDR2 LQKENI. In DNA, the CDR3 is TGTGCCAGCTCATCGGACAGGGGTTGGGGAGATACGCAGTATTTT. It is translated as CASSSDRGWGDTQYF.

The rearrangement links TRBV6-5 to TRBJ2-1, with TRBD2 identical over 12 bases. V dropped 11 bases and J dropped 10; count of bases not matched to a gene: 12. Per germline, CDR1 MNHEY and CDR2 SVGAGI. The CDR3 runs 14 residues. CDR3 bases: TGTGCCTCCGCCCTAGCGGGAGGGCCCAGGGAGCAGTTCTTC. Translated: CASALAGGPREQFF.

CDR3 coding DNA: TGTGCCAGCAGCACGGACCATAACCCCTACAATGAGCAGTTCTTC. This codes for CASSTDHNPYNEQFF. The gene calls are TRBV11-2 and TRBJ2-1; no reliable D call. The CDR3 consists of 15 residues. The ends were cut back, 5 bases at V and 2 bases at J, with 13 bases in the middle. CDR1 and CDR2 (germline): SGHAT, FQNNGV.

This clone showed up just a few times. The rearrangement uses TRBV19 and TRBJ2-1; 10 bases are shared with TRBD2. The CDR3 length is 15 residues. The trim removed 1 base at V and 8 bases at J, leaving 5 bases unmatched. Germline CDR1 and CDR2: LNHDA and SQIVND (reference sequence). In nucleotides, the CDR3 is TGTGCCAGTAGTATAGGCAGCGGGAGGGCCGATGAGCAGTTCTTC. Protein: CASSIGSGRADEQFF.

This sequence joins TRBV9 and TRBJ2-6; D ambiguous. Germline lookup yields CDR1 SGDLS and CDR2 YYNGEE. The CDR3 totals 12 residues. Trimming cost V 6 bases and J 0 bases, with 1 base left between them. CDR3 sequence reads: CASNSGANVLTF. Written as DNA, the CDR3 is TGTGCCAGCAACTCTGGGGCCAACGTCCTGACTTTC.

The gene calls are TRBV11-1 and TRBJ2-7, with D hard to call. The CDR3 spans 15 residues. V lost 5 bases, J lost 1 base, and 15 bases lay in between. Germline CDR1 and CDR2: SGHAT and FQDESV (reference sequence). CDR3 loop: CASSNFWLGSYEQYF. In nucleotides, the CDR3 is TGTGCCAGCAGCAATTTTTGGCTAGGTTCCTACGAGCAGTACTTC.

The chain carries TRBV6-2 or TRBV6-3 and TRBJ1-1; tentatively, D is TRBD1 (5 bases). The CDR3 is made up of 13 amino acids. Germline-derived CDR1 and CDR2 are MNHEY and SVGEGT. The V and J ends lost 2 bases and 6 bases respectively, with 10 bases between them. For the CDR3, the DNA is TGTGCCAGCAGTTACAGCAGGGCCCCTGAAGCTTTCTTT. The encoded protein is CASSYSRAPEAFF.

V is TRBV9 and J is TRBJ1-6; D uncertain. CDR1 is SGDLS and CDR2 is YYNGEE in the germline V gene. The CDR3 length is 17 residues. The V gene lost 2 bases and the J gene lost 10 bases, with 22 bases spanning the gap. Here the CDR3 reads CASSVKPTPSGWSPLHF. DNA of the CDR3: TGTGCCAGCAGCGTCAAACCGACCCCGTCTGGGTGGTCACCCCTCCACTTT.

This chain joins TRBV7-9 and TRBJ2-5; weak D call: TRBD1 (7 bases). This CDR3 has 13 residues. Germline loops: CDR1 SEHNR, CDR2 FQNEAQ (reference sequence). The V gene lost 7 bases and the J gene lost 4 bases, with 13 bases spanning the gap. CDR3 nucleotides: TGTGCCAGCACGGAGGGGGCGAGAGAGACCCAGTACTTC. Translated: CASTEGARETQYF.